Each of the 9 T cell receptor beta chains below was sequenced from the same sample in a study of blood T cell repertoires in COVID-19 (dated by TCRdb to about 2020). Library preparation was by the immunoSEQ multiplex PCR assay. Imported from immuneACCESS, the table was reduced by TCRdb to in-frame sequences with V and J called. These copies leave out some clones; in studies compared against another copy, an unresolved V gene accounts for under half, and the cause of the remainder is not known. The sample includes approximately 210,000 clones, with 84% observed a single time. The ten biggest clones cover about 20% of the sample. What was sequenced was peripheral blood. These TCRs come from a man younger than 40 with active or convalescent COVID-19.

The gene calls are TRBV18 and TRBJ2-7; 9 nucleotides match TRBD1. J was trimmed by 4 bases and V by 5 bases; bases with no gene match: 9. This CDR3 comprises 15 residues. Germline-derived CDR1 and CDR2 are KGHSH and LQKENI. The CDR3 region has the DNA TGTGCCAGCTCATCTCCTGGGACAGGGTCTTACGAGCAGTACTTC. It codes for CASSSPGTGSYEQYF.

The V call is TRBV7-8, the J call TRBJ1-1; D perhaps matches TRBD1 (6 bases). CDR1 SGHVS and CDR2 FQNEAQ come from the germline V gene. This CDR3 has 14 residues. V was cut by 3 bases and J by 4 bases, with 12 bases left in between. CDR3 residues: CASSFLNRATEAFF. For the CDR3, the DNA is TGTGCCAGCAGCTTCCTTAACAGGGCCACTGAAGCTTTCTTT.

This chain's CDR3 is CASSPADNNEQFF. The DNA for the CDR3 is TGTGCCAGCAGCCCAGCGGATAACAATGAGCAGTTCTTC. The chain has TRBV11-2 and TRBJ2-1; D may be TRBD2 (5 bases). Looked up from germline, CDR1 is SGHAT and CDR2 is FQNNGV. This CDR3 has 13 residues. V lost 5 bases to trimming and J lost 5 bases, with 10 bases between them.

The gene calls are TRBV28 and TRBJ2-7; 10 bases are a match to TRBD2. CDR1 MDHEN and CDR2 SYDVKM come from the germline V gene. The CDR3 is 16 residues long. Germline trimming cut 3 bases from V and 2 bases from J; bases unmatched to any gene: 7. The CDR3 protein is CASSFLRTSGAYEQYF. CDR3 sequence (DNA): TGTGCCAGCAGTTTTTTAAGGACTAGCGGCGCCTACGAGCAGTACTTC.

The genes are TRBV28 and TRBJ2-1; 11 bases agree with TRBD1. V lost 6 bases to trimming and J lost 7 bases; unmatched junction nucleotides: 17. From germline, CDR1 is MDHEN and CDR2 SYDVKM. The CDR3 spans 18 residues. For the CDR3, the DNA is TGTGCCAGCAGGTCAGGACAGGGGGCCGGTAGCCCCTTTAATGAGCAGTTCTTC. It yields the protein CASRSGQGAGSPFNEQFF.

DNA for the CDR3: TGTGCCACCGGGACAGGCGCCTACGAGCAGTACTTC. Translation gives CATGTGAYEQYF. J is TRBJ2-7 and V is TRBV11-2, with TRBD1 matching over 8 bases. CDR1 and CDR2 (germline): SGHAT, FQNNGV. This CDR3 spans 12 amino acids. Trimming took 10 bases from V and 2 from J; bases not matched to a gene: 4.

V gene TRBV6-1 combines with J gene TRBJ2-5; 7 positions match TRBD2. The germline V gene has CDR1 MNHNS and CDR2 SASEGT. CDR3 size: 14 residues. Trimming cost V 1 base and J 3 bases; bases outside gene matches: 2. CDR3 in amino acids: CASSEGLAKETQYF. The CDR3 region has the DNA TGTGCCAGCAGTGAAGGACTAGCTAAAGAGACCCAGTACTTC.

The CDR3 bases are TGTGCCAGCTCACCGGACAGCGTTGGCTACACCTTC. Translation gives CASSPDSVGYTF. The chain is built from TRBV18 and TRBJ1-2; D is possibly TRBD1 (6 bases). Germline V gives CDR1 KGHSH, CDR2 LQKENI. The CDR3 consists of 12 residues. The V end was cut by 3 bases, the J end by 7 bases, with 9 bases between.

V is TRBV6-6 and J is TRBJ2-7; TRBD1 matches at 7 bases. V was pared by 5 bases and J by 3 bases, with 4 bases of the junction left unmatched. CDR1 MNHNY and CDR2 SVGAGI come from the germline V gene (reference sequence). The CDR3 totals 13 residues. CDR3: CASSDDRVYEQYF. CDR3 coding DNA: TGTGCCAGCAGTGACGACAGGGTCTACGAGCAGTACTTC.